These 19 T cell receptor beta chains were sequenced from one sample in a study of T-cell reconstitution after alpha-beta-depleted transplantation in children. Preparation of the TCRbeta library was carried out with unique molecular identifiers. MiXCR, run by TCRdb on the PCR reads, gives a single entry per CDR3 protein. The sample carries around 370,000 distinct CDR3 sequences, under 13% recorded once. This specimen consisted of PBMCs from the stem cell graft donor, obtained from the stem cell graft. All receptors derive from a human donor who donated a stem cell graft to a child with acute lymphoblastic leukemia.

This chain links TRBV5-1 with TRBJ1-4, with D perhaps matching TRBD1 (5 bases). V was cut by 0 bases and J by 3 bases, with 6 bases left in between. Per the germline V gene, CDR1 is SGHRS and CDR2 is YFSETQ. The CDR3 length is 14 residues. The CDR3 nucleotides read TGCGCCAGCAGCTTGGTGGGGCCTAATGAAAAACTGTTTTTT. Residues: CASSLVGPNEKLFF.

The chain joins TRBV6-2 or TRBV6-3 to TRBJ1-5, with a tentative D call TRBD1 (5 bases). The V and J ends lost 1 base and 7 bases respectively, with 11 bases between them. The CDR3 totals 14 residues. Germline V gives CDR1 MNHEY, CDR2 SVGEGT. DNA for the CDR3: TGTGCCAGCAGTTACTTGGGGGGAGGCCAGCCCCAGCATTTT. It is translated as CASSYLGGGQPQHF.

This clonotype was observed many times. This chain connects TRBV7-2 to TRBJ1-3; the D gene is possibly TRBD1 (6 bases). CDR3 length: 16 residues. V was pared by 1 base and J by 0 bases, with 10 bases between. Germline values: CDR1 SGHTA, CDR2 FQGNSA. The chain's CDR3 is CASSLGQGTSGNTIYF. The CDR3 DNA follows: TGTGCCAGCAGCTTAGGCCAGGGGACCTCTGGAAACACCATATATTTT. The full variable domain, rest sourced from reference TRBV7-2 and TRBJ1-3, is GAGVSQSPSNKVTEKGKDVELRCDPISGHTALYWYRQSLGQGLEFLIYFQGNSAPDKSGLPSDRFSAERTGGSVSTLTIQRTQQEDSAVYLCASSLGQGTSGNTIYFGEGSWLTVV.

This clonotype was picked up a small number of times. The chain links TRBV27 to TRBJ2-7; D is ambiguous. The CDR3 extends over 14 amino acids. V lost 0 bases, J lost 3 bases, and 9 bases lay in between. CDR1 is MNHEY, CDR2 SMNVEV, per germline (reference sequence). The CDR3 DNA is TGTGCCAGCAGTTTATCAGGGCCGCACTACGAGCAGTACTTC. This encodes CASSLSGPHYEQYF.

The V call is TRBV5-1, the J call TRBJ2-1; TRBD2 matches 14 bases. The trim removed 0 bases at V and 6 bases at J, leaving 8 bases unmatched. The CDR3 runs to 18 residues. CDR1 SGHRS and CDR2 YFSETQ come from the germline V gene. The CDR3 DNA reads as TGCGCCAGCAGCTTGGGGGGGACTAGCGGGAGATCGGCCAATGAGCAGTTCTTC. It is translated as CASSLGGTSGRSANEQFF.

A few counts support this clonotype. This rearrangement joins TRBV27 to TRBJ2-7; D gene ambiguous. The CDR3 loop spans 16 amino acids. Germline V lookup: CDR1 MNHEY, CDR2 SMNVEV (reference sequence). The ends were cut back, 5 bases at V and 7 bases at J, with 24 bases in the middle. This CDR3 reads CASSNLSGVSKKEQYF. CDR3 in DNA: TGTGCCAGCAGTAACCTCTCGGGTGTAAGTAAAAAAGAGCAGTACTTC.

For this clonotype: The conserved phenylalanine or tryptophan normally closing the CDR3 is absent here, so this likely arose from a read error. The rearrangement uses TRBV4-3 and TRBJ2-1; 14 positions match TRBD2. The CDR3 runs to 14 residues. Trimming at V came to 4 bases and at J to 8 bases, leaving 1 base not matched to a gene. Germline-derived CDR1 and CDR2 are LGHNA and YSLEER. As DNA, the CDR3 is TGCGCCAGCAGCCCGGGACTAGCGGGAGATGAGCAGTTCTTG. It specifies CASSPGLAGDEQFL.

This chain connects TRBV4-1 to TRBJ2-1, with D uncertain. The CDR3 contains 13 residues. Per the germline V gene, CDR1 is MGHRA and CDR2 is YSYEKL. V gave up 5 bases and J gave up 0 bases, with 5 bases separating them. This CDR3 is CASSSYSYNEQFF. CDR3 DNA: TGCGCCAGCAGCTCTTACTCCTACAATGAGCAGTTCTTC.

This clonotype was seen many times. The gene calls are TRBV4-3 and TRBJ2-3; 11 bases map to TRBD1. CDR1 and CDR2 from the germline V gene are LGHNA and YSLEER. J was trimmed by 6 bases and V by 2 bases; bases with no gene match: 7. The CDR3 sequence is 16 residues long. The CDR3 sequence is CASSQTGQGARDTQYF. The CDR3 DNA follows: TGCGCCAGCAGCCAAACCGGACAGGGGGCTAGGGATACGCAGTATTTT.

The rearrangement links TRBV5-1 to TRBJ2-5; 7 nucleotides match TRBD1. CDR3 size: 15 residues. Germline assignment: CDR1 SGHRS and CDR2 YFSETQ. The V segment lost 5 bases and the J segment 1 base; nucleotides outside the gene matches: 8. As DNA, the CDR3 is TGCGCCAGCAGTGCCCCCGACAGGGCCCAAGAGACCCAGTACTTC. Translating gives CASSAPDRAQETQYF.

The gene calls are TRBV20-1 and TRBJ2-1, with 11 bases that match TRBD1. In germline, CDR1 is DFQATT, CDR2 SNEGSKA (reference sequence). Unmatched junction bases numbered 10, after V lost 2 bases and J lost 1 base. The CDR3 sequence is 18 residues long. CDR3 bases: TGCAGTGCTAGACAGGCCGGACAGGGGGCCGGTTCCTACAATGAGCAGTTCTTC. Translation: CSARQAGQGAGSYNEQFF.

A note on this clonotype: The germline gene is not matched at one end of the junction; a read error may be the cause. V and J are TRBV7-7 and TRBJ2-5; 11 bases fit TRBD2. The CDR3 runs to 16 residues. Germline lookup yields CDR1 SSHAT and CDR2 FNYEAQ (reference sequence). CDR3 residues: CASSLGTSGPRRTQYF. The CDR3 nucleotides are TGTGCTAGCAGCTTAGGGACTAGCGGCCCCCGGAGGACCCAGTACTTC.

This clonotype was counted only a few times. This chain links TRBV29-1 with TRBJ1-2; D remains ambiguous. This CDR3 has 11 amino acids. The V gene lost 6 bases and the J gene lost 8 bases, with 13 bases spanning the gap. Germline CDR1 SQVTM, CDR2 ANQGSEA. Written as DNA, the CDR3 is TGCAGCGTCTTGGAACTTCAGGGCTACACCTTC. This encodes CSVLELQGYTF.

This clonotype showed up just a few times. The V and J genes are TRBV29-1 and TRBJ1-4, with 8 bases fitting TRBD1. Trimming cost V 5 bases and J 5 bases; bases outside gene matches: 10. Germline V CDR1 and CDR2: SQVTM, ANQGSEA. This CDR3 contains 15 residues. This CDR3 is CSVRTPGQENEKLFF. Here the CDR3 DNA reads TGCAGCGTTCGAACACCGGGACAGGAAAATGAAAAACTGTTTTTT.

This clonotype has more than one count but fewer than ten. The rearrangement joins TRBV7-8 to TRBJ2-7; TRBD2 aligns across 8 bases. The CDR3 contains 15 residues. V trimming: 3 bases; J trimming: 1 base; junction bases outside the gene matches: 5. The V gene's germline CDR1 is SGHVS and CDR2 FQNEAQ. CDR3 residues: CASSLGLDTSYEQYF. The CDR3 DNA follows: TGTGCCAGCAGCTTGGGACTAGACACATCCTACGAGCAGTACTTC.

This clonotype has at least ten counts. V is TRBV20-1 and J is TRBJ2-3, with unresolved D. V was pared by 0 bases and J by 3 bases, with 13 bases between. Germline CDR1 and CDR2: DFQATT and SNEGSKA (reference sequence). This CDR3 is 15 amino acids long. The chain's CDR3 is CSARDPNAGTDTQYF. As DNA, the CDR3 is TGCAGTGCTAGAGATCCGAACGCCGGGACAGATACGCAGTATTTT.

The chain employs TRBV29-1 and TRBJ1-3, with D unclear. The V gene lost 0 bases and the J gene lost 4 bases, with 4 bases spanning the gap. CDR3 length: 12 amino acids. Germline values: CDR1 SQVTM, CDR2 ANQGSEA. In DNA, the CDR3 is TGCAGCGTTGAAGAGGAAGGAAACACCATATATTTT. Translating gives CSVEEEGNTIYF. Using reference TRBV29-1 and TRBJ1-3 for the parts outside the CDR3, the full variable domain is SAVISQKPSRDICQRGTSLTIQCQVDSQVTMMFWYRQQPGQSLTLIATANQGSEATYESGFVIDKFPISRPNLTFSTLTVSNMSPEDSSIYLCSVEEEGNTIYFGEGSWLTVV.

The chain has TRBV7-2 and TRBJ2-5; 12 bases align to TRBD1. The CDR3 totals 17 residues. Germline trimming cut 5 bases from V and 5 bases from J; bases unmatched to any gene: 12. Germline lookup yields CDR1 SGHTA and CDR2 FQGNSA. The CDR3 region is CASSHKKRDRGRETQYF. DNA of the CDR3: TGTGCCAGCAGCCATAAAAAACGGGACAGGGGGCGGGAGACCCAGTACTTC.

This clonotype has a handful of counts. The rearrangement links TRBV18 to TRBJ1-1; no clear D gene. The germline gives CDR1 KGHSH, CDR2 LQKENI. V dropped 6 bases and J dropped 0 bases, with 14 bases sitting between them. The CDR3 length is 15 residues. CDR3 sequence (DNA): TGTGCCAGCTCCGATAGGGCAGATATGAACACTGAAGCTTTCTTT. This codes for CASSDRADMNTEAFF.